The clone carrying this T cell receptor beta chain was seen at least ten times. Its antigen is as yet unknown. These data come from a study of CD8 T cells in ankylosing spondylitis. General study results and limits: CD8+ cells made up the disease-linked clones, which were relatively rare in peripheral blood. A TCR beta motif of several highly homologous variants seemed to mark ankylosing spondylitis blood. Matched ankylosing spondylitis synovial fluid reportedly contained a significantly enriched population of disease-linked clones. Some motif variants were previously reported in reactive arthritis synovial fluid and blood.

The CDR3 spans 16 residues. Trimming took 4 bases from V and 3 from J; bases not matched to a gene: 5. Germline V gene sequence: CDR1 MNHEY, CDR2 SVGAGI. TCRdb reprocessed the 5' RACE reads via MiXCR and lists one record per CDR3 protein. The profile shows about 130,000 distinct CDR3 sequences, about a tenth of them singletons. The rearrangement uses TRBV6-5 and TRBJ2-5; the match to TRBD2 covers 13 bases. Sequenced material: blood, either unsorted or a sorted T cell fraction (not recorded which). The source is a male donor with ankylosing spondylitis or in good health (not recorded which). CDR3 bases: TGTGCCAGCAGTTTCGGACTAGCGGGAGTGGAAGAGACCCAGTACTTC. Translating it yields CASSFGLAGVEETQYF.